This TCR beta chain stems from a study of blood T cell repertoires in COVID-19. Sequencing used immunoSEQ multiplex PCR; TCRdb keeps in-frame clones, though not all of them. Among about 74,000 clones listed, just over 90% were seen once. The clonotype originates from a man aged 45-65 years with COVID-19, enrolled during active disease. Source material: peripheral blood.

CDR3 sequence: CASSYRGWETQYF. In DNA form, the CDR3 reads TGTGCCAGCAGCTACAGGGGTTGGGAGACCCAGTACTTC. V usage is TRBV11-2 and J usage is TRBJ2-5; 7 bases match TRBD1. The CDR3 is made up of 13 amino acids. Germline CDR1 and CDR2: SGHAT and FQNNGV. V dropped 4 bases and J dropped 5; count of bases not matched to a gene: 4.